The 23 T cell receptor beta chains in this list originate from one sample, sequenced in a study of cytomegalovirus exposure and HLA in healthy donors. Use of 60 Vbeta and 13 Jbeta primers characterized the PCR. TCRdb keeps only in-frame clones here, not all; method: immunoSEQ multiplex PCR. The sample holds approximately 170,000 clones, around three quarters seen once. The sample consisted of PBMCs. The receptors originated from a man aged 35-49 years in good health and CMV-seronegative.

This clone has only a few counts. The chain links TRBV5-1 to TRBJ2-7; TRBD1 might be the D (5 bases). Germline CDR1 SGHRS, CDR2 YFSETQ. The germline V and J ends were trimmed by 3 bases and 3 bases, with 10 bases remaining between them. The CDR3 sequence is 13 residues long. As DNA, the CDR3 is TGCGCCAGCAGCTCGCTAGGGGTCTACGAGCAGTACTTC. Encoded protein: CASSSLGVYEQYF.

This chain connects TRBV11-2 to TRBJ2-1; 8 nucleotides align to TRBD2. CDR1 SGHAT and CDR2 FQNNGV come from the germline V gene. The CDR3 spans 15 residues. Trimming took 5 bases from V and 7 from J; bases not matched to a gene: 10. The CDR3 sequence is CASSPRAGGSNEQFF. The DNA for the CDR3 is TGTGCCAGCAGCCCCCGGGCGGGAGGTTCTAATGAGCAGTTCTTC. The whole variable domain, filled in from reference TRBV11-2 and TRBJ2-1, reads EAGVAQSPRYKIIEKRQSVAFWCNPISGHATLYWYQQILGQGPKLLIQFQNNGVVDDSQLPKDRFSAERLKGVDSTLKIQPAKLEDSAVYLCASSPRAGGSNEQFFGPGTRLTVL.

The chain has TRBV15 and TRBJ1-4, with TRBD1 matching over 8 bases. The germline V gene has CDR1 LNHNV and CDR2 YYDKDF (reference sequence). The CDR3 contains 16 residues. Trimming took 0 bases from V and 3 from J; bases not matched to a gene: 3. CDR3 in DNA: TGTGCCACCAGCAGAGACAGGGGGCTAGCTAATGAAAAACTGTTTTTT. Protein: CATSRDRGLANEKLFF.

About this clone itself: One end of the junction varies from germline; a read error may be responsible. For the CDR3, the DNA is TGTGCCAGCAGCCTCCAAACTGGGGCCAACGGCCTGACTTTC. Residues: CASSLQTGANGLTF. The chain recombines TRBV9 with TRBJ2-6, with D possibly matching TRBD1 (5 bases). The CDR3 has 14 residues. Germline V gives CDR1 SGDLS, CDR2 YYNGEE.

The chain uses TRBV4-3 and TRBJ1-5; D remains unclear. The V gene lost 2 bases and the J gene lost 4 bases, with 12 bases spanning the gap. The germline gives CDR1 LGHNA, CDR2 YSLEER. This CDR3 region has 15 residues. The chain's CDR3 is CASSQMSPGNQPQHF. The CDR3 DNA reads as TGCGCCAGCAGCCAAATGTCCCCCGGGAATCAGCCCCAGCATTTT.

The V and J genes are TRBV11-2 and TRBJ2-3; the match to TRBD1 covers 7 bases. V shed 4 bases, J shed 3 bases, and the junction held 7 bases outside the gene matches. Germline CDR1 is SGHAT and CDR2 is FQNNGV. The CDR3 is 15 residues long. This CDR3 is CASSSPGQRTDTQYF. Written as DNA, the CDR3 is TGTGCCAGCAGCTCACCGGGACAGAGGACAGATACGCAGTATTTT.

This clone came up a few times. CDR3 nucleotides: TGCGCCAGCAGCCAAGCTCCAGGGTTGGGCAATCAGCCCCAGCATTTT. This gives the protein CASSQAPGLGNQPQHF. The V call is TRBV4-1, the J call TRBJ1-5, with a weak D call TRBD1 (5 bases). This CDR3 comprises 16 residues. Between the trimmed V and J ends, which lost 1 base and 2 bases, there was a span of 12 bases. CDR1 and CDR2 (germline): MGHRA, YSYEKL.

In its sample, this clone was seen once. This rearrangement joins TRBV7-3 to TRBJ2-5, with unresolved D. CDR3 size: 13 residues. The germline V gene has CDR1 SGHTA and CDR2 FQGTGA. V lost 1 base, J lost 4 bases, and 7 bases lay in between. The CDR3 region has the DNA TGTGCCAGCAGCTTAAGCCTAGGAGAGACCCAGTACTTC. Translating it yields CASSLSLGETQYF.

The chain combines TRBV10-3 with TRBJ2-7, with TRBD2 identical over 7 bases. CDR3 size: 13 residues. Losses at the gene ends were 10 bases for V and 5 bases for J; bases not matched to a gene: 11. Germline V CDR1 and CDR2: ENHRY, SYGVKD. CDR3 coding DNA: TGTGCCACCTGGGACTACCCTCAGCACGAGCAGTACGTC. Protein sequence: CATWDYPQHEQYV.

A single count supports this clone. The gene calls are TRBV28 and TRBJ1-6; possible D gene TRBD1, 6 bases. Germline V CDR1 and CDR2: MDHEN, SYDVKM. Trimming removed 5 bases from V and 9 bases from J, with 20 bases in between. This CDR3 contains 16 residues. CDR3 bases: TGTGCCAGCAGTCCACCGGGGGGCTCAGAGGGTTCACCCCTCCACTTT. This codes for CASSPPGGSEGSPLHF.

The chain recombines TRBV7-6 with TRBJ1-1; 7 bases fit TRBD1. The CDR3 is made up of 15 amino acids. V lost 2 bases, J lost 5 bases, and 8 bases stayed unmatched. Germline loops: CDR1 SGHVS, CDR2 FNYEAQ. The CDR3 protein is CASSLLVPGGTEAFF. In nucleotides, the CDR3 is TGTGCCAGCAGCTTACTGGTCCCAGGGGGGACTGAAGCTTTCTTT.

The gene calls are TRBV7-9 and TRBJ2-1; the match to TRBD2 covers 11 bases. The trim removed 1 base at V and 5 bases at J, leaving 4 bases unmatched. CDR1 and CDR2 (germline): SEHNR, FQNEAQ (reference sequence). The length of the CDR3 is 16 residues. Here the CDR3 DNA reads TGTGCCAGCAGCTTAGGGTCTAGCGGGAGGAACAATGAGCAGTTCTTC. Encoded protein: CASSLGSSGRNNEQFF.

The chain carries TRBV5-5 and TRBJ2-3, with D uncertain. The V end lost 0 bases, the J end lost 0 bases, and 11 bases lay between the germline ends. Germline V lookup: CDR1 SGHKS, CDR2 YYEKEE (reference sequence). This CDR3 has 16 amino acids. DNA of the CDR3: TGTGCCAGCAGCTTGGTTTCTAGTTCTAGCACAGATACGCAGTATTTT. Its translation is CASSLVSSSSTDTQYF.

This clone has more than one count but fewer than ten. V is TRBV28 and J is TRBJ1-3; 10 bases map to TRBD1. Germline assignment: CDR1 MDHEN and CDR2 SYDVKM. The CDR3 is made up of 14 amino acids. Trimming removed 4 bases from V and 4 bases from J; junction bases left unmatched: 1. CDR3 nucleotides: TGTGCCAGCAGTTCGGGACAGGGGGGAAACACCATATATTTT. Its translation is CASSSGQGGNTIYF. Combining the CDR3 with reference TRBV28 and TRBJ1-3 gives the whole variable domain DVKVTQSSRYLVKRTGEKVFLECVQDMDHENMFWYRQDPGLGLRLIYFSYDVKMKEKGDIPEGYSVSREKKERFSLILESASTNQTSMYLCASSSGQGGNTIYFGEGSWLTVV.

The CDR3 bases are TGTGCCAGCAGTTTTTTCCGGACAGGGACCTACGAGCAGTACTTC. Its protein is CASSFFRTGTYEQYF. The chain is built from TRBV28 and TRBJ2-7; 8 bases match TRBD1. Germline lookup yields CDR1 MDHEN and CDR2 SYDVKM. The CDR3 runs 15 residues. After removal of 3 bases from V and 2 bases from J, the junction contained 6 bases not matched to a gene.

V and J are TRBV2 and TRBJ1-1; a possible D gene is TRBD1 (5 bases). CDR1 is SNHLY, CDR2 FYNNEI, per germline. V lost 6 bases, J lost 6 bases, and 14 bases lay in between. This CDR3 has 13 amino acids. DNA of the CDR3: TGTGCCAGCAGACCCCAGGGATTTGCTGAAGCTTTCTTT. Residues: CASRPQGFAEAFF.

This clone has more than one count but fewer than ten. The chain employs TRBV9 and TRBJ2-5; 10 positions agree with TRBD2. The trim removed 0 bases at V and 3 bases at J, leaving 11 bases unmatched. Germline V gene data show CDR1 as SGDLS and CDR2 as YYNGEE. The CDR3 spans 18 residues. The CDR3 region is CASSVAVSSGRAEETQYF. CDR3 DNA: TGTGCCAGCAGCGTAGCAGTCTCAAGCGGGAGGGCCGAAGAGACCCAGTACTTC.

V gene TRBV6-6 combines with J gene TRBJ1-2; D gene uncertain. This CDR3 spans 14 amino acids. V gave up 4 bases and J gave up 4 bases, with 13 bases separating them. Germline V CDR1 and CDR2: MNHNY, SVGAGI (reference sequence). The CDR3 loop is CASSSSRGSYGYTF. CDR3 DNA sequence: TGTGCCAGCAGTTCCTCGCGGGGTAGCTATGGCTACACCTTC.

The V call is TRBV4-2, the J call TRBJ1-2, with D unresolved. Germline V gives CDR1 LGHNA, CDR2 YNFKEQ. Trimming shortened V by 0 bases and J by 7 bases, and 6 bases separated the two germline ends. The CDR3 extends over 12 amino acids. In DNA form, the CDR3 reads TGTGCCAGCAGCCAAGACGAGGGTGGCTACACCTTC. It specifies CASSQDEGGYTF.

The chain links TRBV14 to TRBJ1-1; 7 nucleotides line up with TRBD1. The CDR3 loop spans 18 amino acids. The V and J ends lost 4 bases and 1 base, in that order; junction bases with no gene match: 15. Germline V gives CDR1 SGHDN, CDR2 FVKESK. The CDR3 DNA sequence: TGTGCCAGCAGCCTTGGCCTTGGACTGAGGGGGCCGAACACTGAAGCTTTCTTT. Encoded protein: CASSLGLGLRGPNTEAFF. The whole variable domain, filled in from reference TRBV14 and TRBJ1-1, reads EAGVTQFPSHSVIEKGQTVTLRCDPISGHDNLYWYRRVMGKEIKFLLHFVKESKQDESGMPNNRFLAERTGGTYSTLKVQPAELEDSGVYFCASSLGLGLRGPNTEAFFGQGTRLTVV.

This clone was counted between two and nine times. This rearrangement joins TRBV25-1 to TRBJ2-3; 8 bases fit TRBD2. Germline V CDR1 and CDR2: MGHDK, SYGVNS. The CDR3 runs to 16 residues. Germline trimming cut 3 bases from V and 3 bases from J; bases unmatched to any gene: 8. This chain's CDR3 is CASSEVSGKETDTQYF. For the CDR3, the DNA is TGTGCCAGCAGTGAGGTTAGCGGGAAGGAGACAGATACGCAGTATTTT.

In DNA, the CDR3 is TGTGCCAGCAGCTTACAGCGGGCCCAAAGGGAAGAGACCCAGTACTTC. The encoded protein is CASSLQRAQREETQYF. V usage is TRBV7-2 and J usage is TRBJ2-5, with D perhaps TRBD2 (6 bases). The V end lost 2 bases, the J end lost 3 bases, and 16 bases lay between the germline ends. Germline loops: CDR1 SGHTA, CDR2 FQGNSA. The CDR3 loop spans 16 amino acids. Full variable domain (missing parts from reference TRBV7-2 and TRBJ2-5): GAGVSQSPSNKVTEKGKDVELRCDPISGHTALYWYRQSLGQGLEFLIYFQGNSAPDKSGLPSDRFSAERTGGSVSTLTIQRTQQEDSAVYLCASSLQRAQREETQYFGPGTRLLVL.

This clone showed up just a few times. This chain uses TRBV4-3 with TRBJ1-1; D may be TRBD1 (5 bases). Looked up from germline, CDR1 is LGHNA and CDR2 is YSLEER. Trimming left V 5 bases short and J 4 bases short, with 17 bases between. The CDR3 is 15 residues long. CDR3 sequence (DNA): TGCGCCAGCAGCGGCCAGGGCAGCTTGGGCACTGAAGCTTTCTTT. Residues: CASSGQGSLGTEAFF.